This T cell receptor (beta chain) derives from a study of T cells in women clearing cervical HPV infection. MY09/MY11 PCR detected cervical HPV DNA; dot-blot assigned genotypes. The germline V gene has CDR1 DFQATT and CDR2 SNEGSKA (reference sequence). The CDR3 loop spans 12 amino acids. Deletions cut 1 base from V and 4 bases from J, with 7 bases between. Measured with immunoSEQ multiplex PCR; TCRdb has only the in-frame clones, and not every one. The sample holds 30,000 to 40,000 clones. Regarding this clone: The CDR3 is cut off 3 residues early in the read; its end comes from the germline J gene.

The TCR sequence derives from a woman between 18 and 69 years old with a cervical HPV16 infection that either progressed to CIN3+ or cleared (not recorded which). V is TRBV20-1 and J is TRBJ1-2; D remains ambiguous. The specimen sequenced was blood buffy coat. CDR3 protein: CSARVSAYGYTF. CDR3 DNA, as far as it was read: TGCAGTGCTAGAGTCAGTGCCTATGGC.